This TCR beta chain was identified in a study of blood T cell repertoires in COVID-19 (dated by TCRdb to 2018 to 2020). Study-level background: Collaborator samples came from the United States, Italy and Spain and covered acute and convalescent phases of COVID-19. The prospective study material was composed of cDNA or gDNA derived from T cells, B-cell-depleted T cells, or PBMCs. The dataset comprised deeply sampled blood TCRbeta repertoires from subjects exposed to, actively infected with, or recovered from COVID-19. The repertoires were made available in a free public database intended to serve as a resource for research on the immune response to SARS-CoV-2. Samples were obtained from the ongoing ImmuneRACE study (first 160 participants) and from over 1,000 subjects provided by 6 global collaborators. Sample metadata almost always included a de-identified subject ID, COVID-19 status, age in years and sex. Where available, HLA class I and class II types were taken from metadata supplied by the sample provider and were not determined by assay-based typing.

Reading the germline V gene gives CDR1 SNHLY and CDR2 FYNNEI. The CDR3 spans 14 residues, from the cysteine through the phenylalanine. CDR3 DNA only is kept here, 42 bases in frame from base 1. V lost 4 bases and J lost 3 bases, and the count of bases not matched to a germline gene is 4. The immunoSEQ Assay, a bias-controlled multiplex PCR, was used to amplify TCRbeta CDR3 regions from genomic DNA. On the study's bioinformatics: Within the assay, amplification of reference gene primers was used to estimate how many nucleated cells each sample contained. Sequence reads were collapsed and filtered to measure the absolute abundance of every unique TCRbeta CDR3 rearrangement. For each sample, productive Simpson clonality was calculated as the square root of Simpson's diversity index over productive rearrangements. Drawn from immuneACCESS, this table holds only the in-frame rearrangements with V and J called that TCRdb kept. Clones are partly lost; checked studies trace under half to an unresolved V gene and leave the rest unexplained. For V, J and clone size, that table is used; D and trimming come from the DNA. The sample table contains tens of thousands of clones; only one count was recorded for around nine tenths of them. The top ten clones comprise roughly 2% of the sample.

Details on this clone: Its antigen has not been determined. No base-level quality is on record; no much larger clone is a single base apart.

The paper's findings and limits, for the study overall: The quantity of clinical and demographic metadata differed by source and by participant and was supplied without curation.

Each collaborating institution followed its own protocols to collect whole blood in K2EDTA tubes. For TCRbeta analysis, collaborators shipped samples in one of three forms: frozen whole blood, isolated PBMCs, or DNA extracted from either of those sample types. Sequencing input: peripheral blood. The chain joins TRBV2 to TRBJ2-3, and TRBD2 matches 7 of the central bases. The sequence was collected from a woman aged 55-70 years with acute or convalescent COVID-19. The CDR3 is CASSGRELTDTQYF. The bases read TGTGCCAGCAGTGGGCGGGAGCTAACAGATACGCAGTATTTT.